Listed below are T cell receptor beta chains from one sample, sequenced in a study of blood T cells in healthy people across ages. Each CDR3 protein gets one entry after TCRdb re-called the 5' RACE reads with MiXCR. The table records 1.5 million to 2 million distinct CDR3 sequences, over 25% of them present only once. The source material was blood. All receptors come from a woman in her 30s in good health. CDR3s include the opening cysteine and the closing phenylalanine or tryptophan. The order of the fields is V gene, D gene, J gene, clone size, CDR3 DNA, CDR3 protein. A D gene is named only where the DNA matches it firmly. Only some rows state a clone size, as once, few, many or a class for expanded clones.

TRBV2,.,TRBJ2-7,few,TGTGCCAGCATCGACGGAGGGGGTGGAAACTACGAGCAGTACTTC,CASIDGGGGNYEQYF
TRBV4-1,TRBD2,TRBJ2-1,.,TGCGCCAGCAGCCGCACCGGGACTAGCGGGGTCGATGAGCAGTTCTTC,CASSRTGTSGVDEQFF
TRBV7-2,TRBD1,TRBJ1-4,.,TGTGCCAGCAGCCTGGGGAGGGGGCATGAAAAACTGTTTTTT,CASSLGRGHEKLFF
TRBV25-1,.,TRBJ2-5,few,TGTGCCAGCAGTGAATATGCGGGGCCGCAAGAGACCCAGTACTTC,CASSEYAGPQETQYF
TRBV5-1,.,TRBJ2-7,.,TGCGCCAGCACCCCTGGGACGGGGGTTACTTACGAGCAGTACTTC,CASTPGTGVTYEQYF
TRBV29-1,.,TRBJ2-7,few,TGCAGCGCAACCCGGGACCGATACGAGCAGTACTTC,CSATRDRYEQYF
TRBV9,TRBD2,TRBJ2-1,few,TGTGCCAGCAGCGCCACGGGGGGGCCGAGCAATGAGCAGTTCTTC,CASSATGGPSNEQFF
TRBV11-3,TRBD2,TRBJ2-5,.,TGTGCCAGCAGCTTCGGAGCGGGGGCCTGGGAGACCCAGTACTTC,CASSFGAGAWETQYF
TRBV7-9,.,TRBJ2-3,many,TGTGCCAGCAGCCCACGATCCCGTAGCACAGATACGCAGTATTTT,CASSPRSRSTDTQYF
TRBV3-1,.,TRBJ1-5,few,TGTGCCAGCAGCCAAGACTGGGGGAGAGATCAGCCCCAGCATTTT,CASSQDWGRDQPQHF
TRBV7-9,.,TRBJ1-5,.,TGTGCCAGCAGGGGAGAACTCGGTCATCCCCAGCATTTT,CASRGELGHPQHF